Presented here are 7 T cell receptor beta chains from one specimen sequenced in a study of blood T cell repertoires in COVID-19. Sequencing was performed with immunoSEQ multiplex PCR; in TCRdb, only in-frame clones are kept and a portion is missing. The sample includes about 120,000 clones, 71% of them seen just once. The sample consisted of peripheral blood. Source of these receptors: a human donor with acute or convalescent COVID-19. The donor label of this sample is uncertain.

The rearrangement joins TRBV11-2 to TRBJ2-7; D is perhaps TRBD1 (6 bases). Germline V gene sequence: CDR1 SGHAT, CDR2 FQNNGV. V shed 5 bases and J shed 4 bases, with 9 bases lying between them. This CDR3 has 12 amino acids. In DNA, the CDR3 is TGTGCCAGCAGCCTTACAGGGTACGAGCAGTACTTC. Protein: CASSLTGYEQYF.

The rearrangement links TRBV27 to TRBJ2-1, with 15 bases matching TRBD2. From germline, CDR1 is MNHEY and CDR2 SMNVEV (reference sequence). The V segment lost 6 bases and the J segment 8 bases; nucleotides outside the gene matches: 8. The CDR3 is 16 residues long. CDR3 nucleotide sequence: TGTGCCAGCAGAAGGACTAGCGGGGGGGCCTGGGATGAGCAGTTCTTC. The encoded protein is CASRRTSGGAWDEQFF.

The chain uses TRBV4-1 and TRBJ2-3; D possibly corresponds to TRBD1 (6 bases). Germline V CDR1 and CDR2: MGHRA, YSYEKL. The germline V and J ends were trimmed by 2 bases and 0 bases, with 12 bases remaining between them. The CDR3 length is 16 residues. CDR3 amino acids: CASSQWTAGSTDTQYF. CDR3 in DNA: TGCGCCAGCAGCCAATGGACAGCCGGGAGCACAGATACGCAGTATTTT.

The rearrangement links TRBV5-1 to TRBJ2-3, with 10 bases lining up with TRBD2. CDR1 and CDR2 from the germline V gene are SGHRS and YFSETQ. V gave up 2 bases and J gave up 5 bases; unmatched junction bases: 20. The CDR3 sequence is 20 residues long. CDR3 nucleotides: TGCGCCAGCAGCTTCCCGGGGGAGCGGGGGGGCCCTCCAGGAAGAGATACGCAGTATTTT. This codes for CASSFPGERGGPPGRDTQYF.

The genes are TRBV19 and TRBJ1-6; a weak D match, TRBD1 (5 bases). The CDR3 consists of 14 residues. Trimming removed 3 bases at V and 6 bases at J, with 9 bases between. CDR1 and CDR2 (germline): LNHDA, SQIVND (reference sequence). The CDR3 nucleotides read TGTGCCAGTAGTATGCGGGGGGGTAATTCACCCCTCCACTTT. It encodes CASSMRGGNSPLHF.

This chain connects TRBV9 to TRBJ2-1; D is possibly TRBD2 (5 bases). Trimming took off 4 bases at V and 1 base at J, with 9 bases between the two ends. The CDR3 runs 14 residues. The germline V gene has CDR1 SGDLS and CDR2 YYNGEE. The CDR3 spells CASSPGFSYNEQFF. The CDR3 nucleotides are TGTGCCAGCAGCCCGGGGTTTTCCTACAATGAGCAGTTCTTC. Based on the CDR3 plus reference TRBV9 and TRBJ2-1, the full variable domain is DSGVTQTPKHLITATGQRVTLRCSPRSGDLSVYWYQQSLDQGLQFLIQYYNGEERAKGNILERFSAQQFPDLHSELNLSSLELGDSALYFCASSPGFSYNEQFFGPGTRLTVL.

J is TRBJ2-5 and V is TRBV6-5; 8 bases fit TRBD2. Germline-derived CDR1 and CDR2 are MNHEY and SVGAGI. Trimming removed 7 bases from V and 5 bases from J; junction bases left unmatched: 12. The CDR3 covers 15 residues. Here the CDR3 reads CASTYSGGGVETQYF. In DNA, the CDR3 is TGTGCCAGCACCTACTCGGGGGGGGGCGTGGAGACCCAGTACTTC.